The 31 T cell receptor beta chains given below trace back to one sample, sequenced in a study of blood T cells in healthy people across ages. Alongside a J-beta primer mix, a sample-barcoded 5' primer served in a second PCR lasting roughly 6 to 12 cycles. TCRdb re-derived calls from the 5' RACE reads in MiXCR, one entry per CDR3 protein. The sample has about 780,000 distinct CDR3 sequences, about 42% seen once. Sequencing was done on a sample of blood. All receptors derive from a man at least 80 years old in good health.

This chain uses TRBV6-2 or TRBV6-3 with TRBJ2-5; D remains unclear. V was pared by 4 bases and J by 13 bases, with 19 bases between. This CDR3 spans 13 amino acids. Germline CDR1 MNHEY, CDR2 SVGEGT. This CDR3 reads CASSWSYFNERYF. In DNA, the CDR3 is TGTGCCAGCAGTTGGTCTTACTTTAATGAGCGGTACTTC.

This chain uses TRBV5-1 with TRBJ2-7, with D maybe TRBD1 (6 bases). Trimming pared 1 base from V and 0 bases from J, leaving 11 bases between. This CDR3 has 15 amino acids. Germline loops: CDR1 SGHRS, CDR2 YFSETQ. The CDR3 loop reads CASSLTGLNSYEQYF. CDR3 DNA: TGCGCCAGCAGCTTGACAGGGCTCAACTCCTACGAGCAGTACTTC.

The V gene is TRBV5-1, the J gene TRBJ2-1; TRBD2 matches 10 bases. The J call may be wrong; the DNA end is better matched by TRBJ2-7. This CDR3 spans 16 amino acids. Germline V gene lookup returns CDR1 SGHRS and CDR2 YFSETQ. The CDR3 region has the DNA TGCGCCAGCAGCCCCAGACTAGCGGGCATATACAATGAGCAGTACTTC. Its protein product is CASSPRLAGIYNEQYF.

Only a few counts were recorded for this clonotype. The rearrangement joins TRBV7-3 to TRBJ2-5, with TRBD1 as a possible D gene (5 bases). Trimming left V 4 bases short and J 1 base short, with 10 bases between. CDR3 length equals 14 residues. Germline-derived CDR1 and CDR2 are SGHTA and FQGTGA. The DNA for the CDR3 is TGTGCCAGCAGCTCCGGACAAGCCCAAGAGACCCAGTACTTC. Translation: CASSSGQAQETQYF. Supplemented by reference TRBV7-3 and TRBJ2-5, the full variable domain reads GAGVSQTPSNKVTEKGKYVELRCDPISGHTALYWYRQSLGQGPEFLIYFQGTGAADDSGLPNDRFFAVRPEGSVSTLKIQRTERGDSAVYLCASSSGQAQETQYFGPGTRLLVL.

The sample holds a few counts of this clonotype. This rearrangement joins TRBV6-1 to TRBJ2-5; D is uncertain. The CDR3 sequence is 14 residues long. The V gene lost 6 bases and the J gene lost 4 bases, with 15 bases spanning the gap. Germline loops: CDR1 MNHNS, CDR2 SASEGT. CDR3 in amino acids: CASSLDPGGETQYF. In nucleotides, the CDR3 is TGTGCCAGCAGCCTGGACCCGGGCGGAGAGACCCAGTACTTC.

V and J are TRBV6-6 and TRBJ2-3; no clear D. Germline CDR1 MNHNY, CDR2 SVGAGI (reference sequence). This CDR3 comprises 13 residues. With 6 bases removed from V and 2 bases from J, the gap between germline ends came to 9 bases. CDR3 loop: CASRTPLTDTQYF. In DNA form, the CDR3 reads TGTGCCAGCAGGACCCCCCTCACAGATACGCAGTATTTT.

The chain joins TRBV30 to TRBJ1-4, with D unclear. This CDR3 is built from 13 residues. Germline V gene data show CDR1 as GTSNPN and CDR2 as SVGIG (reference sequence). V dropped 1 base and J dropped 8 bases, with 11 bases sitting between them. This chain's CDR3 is CAWSARIGEKLFF. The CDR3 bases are TGTGCCTGGAGTGCCCGGATTGGGGAAAAACTGTTTTTT.

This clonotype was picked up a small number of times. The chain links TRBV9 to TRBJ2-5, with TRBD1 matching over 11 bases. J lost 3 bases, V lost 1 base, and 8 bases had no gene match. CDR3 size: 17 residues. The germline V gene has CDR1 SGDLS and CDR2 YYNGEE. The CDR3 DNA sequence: TGTGCCAGCAGCGTACACGGGACAGGGGGACGGGAAGAGACCCAGTACTTC. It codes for CASSVHGTGGREETQYF. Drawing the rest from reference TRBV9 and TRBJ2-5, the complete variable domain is DSGVTQTPKHLITATGQRVTLRCSPRSGDLSVYWYQQSLDQGLQFLIQYYNGEERAKGNILERFSAQQFPDLHSELNLSSLELGDSALYFCASSVHGTGGREETQYFGPGTRLLVL.

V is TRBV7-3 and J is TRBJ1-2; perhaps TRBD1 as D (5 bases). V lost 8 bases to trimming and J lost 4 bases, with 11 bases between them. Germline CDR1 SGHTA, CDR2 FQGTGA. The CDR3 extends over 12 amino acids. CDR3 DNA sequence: TGTGCCAGCTCCGACGGGACCTATGGCTACACCTTC. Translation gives CASSDGTYGYTF.

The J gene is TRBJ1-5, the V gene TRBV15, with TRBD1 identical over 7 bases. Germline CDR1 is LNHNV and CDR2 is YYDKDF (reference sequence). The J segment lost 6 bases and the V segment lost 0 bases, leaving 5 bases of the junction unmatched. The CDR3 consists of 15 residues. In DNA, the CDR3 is TGTGCCACCAGCAGAGATATACAGGGGACTCAGCCCCAGCATTTT. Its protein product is CATSRDIQGTQPQHF.

CDR3 in amino acids: CASSNLRDSSFLGGELFF. The CDR3 coding sequence is TGTGCCAGCAGTAACCTCCGGGACTCGTCGTTTTTGGGCGGGGAGCTGTTTTTT. The chain joins TRBV6-5 to TRBJ2-2; perhaps TRBD2 as D (6 bases). CDR1 MNHEY and CDR2 SVGAGI come from the germline V gene. The CDR3 is 18 residues long. The V end was cut by 5 bases, the J end by 7 bases, with 26 bases between.

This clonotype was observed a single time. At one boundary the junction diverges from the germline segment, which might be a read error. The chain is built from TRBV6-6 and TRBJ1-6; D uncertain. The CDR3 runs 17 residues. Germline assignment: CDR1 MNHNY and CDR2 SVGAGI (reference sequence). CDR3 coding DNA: TGTGCCAGCAGTTACTCAATAACAGAATCCTATAATTCACCCCCCCACTTT. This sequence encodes CASSYSITESYNSPPHF.

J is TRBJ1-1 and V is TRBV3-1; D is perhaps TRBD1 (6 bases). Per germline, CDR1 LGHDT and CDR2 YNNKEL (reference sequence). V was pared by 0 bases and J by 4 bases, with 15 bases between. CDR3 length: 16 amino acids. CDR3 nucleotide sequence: TGTGCCAGCAGCCAAGATCTTGGGGGGGCTCTCACTGAAGCTTTCTTT. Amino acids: CASSQDLGGALTEAFF.

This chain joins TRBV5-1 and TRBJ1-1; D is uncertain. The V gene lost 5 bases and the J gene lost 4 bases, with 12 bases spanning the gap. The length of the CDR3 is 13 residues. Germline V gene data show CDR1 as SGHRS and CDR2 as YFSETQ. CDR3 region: CASRPQDFTEAFF. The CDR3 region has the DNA TGCGCCAGCAGACCTCAGGACTTCACTGAAGCTTTCTTT. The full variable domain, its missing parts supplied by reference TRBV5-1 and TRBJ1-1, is KAGVTQTPRYLIKTRGQQVTLSCSPISGHRSVSWYQQTPGQGLQFLFEYFSETQRNKGNFPGRFSGRQFSNSRSEMNVSTLELGDSALYLCASRPQDFTEAFFGQGTRLTVV.

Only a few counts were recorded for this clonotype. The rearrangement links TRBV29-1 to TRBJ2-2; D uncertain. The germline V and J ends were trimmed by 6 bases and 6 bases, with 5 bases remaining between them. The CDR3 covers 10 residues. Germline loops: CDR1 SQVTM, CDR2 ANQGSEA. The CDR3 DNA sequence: TGCAGCGTGCCCCCCGGGGAGCTGTTTTTT. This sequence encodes CSVPPGELFF.

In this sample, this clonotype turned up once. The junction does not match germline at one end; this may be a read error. The CDR3 region is CASSLASFMEQVF. The CDR3 DNA reads TGTGCCAGCAGCTTGGCCTCATTTATGGAGCAGGTCTTC. The chain joins TRBV5-5 to TRBJ2-1; no clear D gene. The germline gives CDR1 SGHKS, CDR2 YYEKEE (reference sequence). The CDR3 covers 13 residues.

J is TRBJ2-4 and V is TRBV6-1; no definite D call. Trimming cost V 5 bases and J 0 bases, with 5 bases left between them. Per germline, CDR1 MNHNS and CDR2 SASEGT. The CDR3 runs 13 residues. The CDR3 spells CASSRLAKNIQYF. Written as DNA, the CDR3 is TGTGCCAGCAGTCGGCTAGCCAAAAACATTCAGTACTTC.

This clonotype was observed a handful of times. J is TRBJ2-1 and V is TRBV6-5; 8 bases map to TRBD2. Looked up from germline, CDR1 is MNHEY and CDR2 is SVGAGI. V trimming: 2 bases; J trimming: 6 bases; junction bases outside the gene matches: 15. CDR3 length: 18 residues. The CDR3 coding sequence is TGTGCCAGCAGTTACGAACGGGCGGGGACTAGAGCCGGCAATGAGCAGTTCTTC. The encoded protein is CASSYERAGTRAGNEQFF.

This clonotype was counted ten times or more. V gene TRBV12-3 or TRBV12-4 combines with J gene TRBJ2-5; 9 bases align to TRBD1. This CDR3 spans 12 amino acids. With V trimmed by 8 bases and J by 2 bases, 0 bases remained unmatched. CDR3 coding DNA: TGTGCCAGCGGGACAGGGCAAGAGACCCAGTACTTC. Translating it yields CASGTGQETQYF.

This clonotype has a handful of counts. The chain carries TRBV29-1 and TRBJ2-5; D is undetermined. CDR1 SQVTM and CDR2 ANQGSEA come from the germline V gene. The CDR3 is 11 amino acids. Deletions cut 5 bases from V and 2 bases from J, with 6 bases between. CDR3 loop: CSVSEQETQYF. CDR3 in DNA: TGCAGCGTTTCCGAGCAAGAGACCCAGTACTTC. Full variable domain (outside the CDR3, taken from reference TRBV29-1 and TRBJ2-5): SAVISQKPSRDICQRGTSLTIQCQVDSQVTMMFWYRQQPGQSLTLIATANQGSEATYESGFVIDKFPISRPNLTFSTLTVSNMSPEDSSIYLCSVSEQETQYFGPGTRLLVL.

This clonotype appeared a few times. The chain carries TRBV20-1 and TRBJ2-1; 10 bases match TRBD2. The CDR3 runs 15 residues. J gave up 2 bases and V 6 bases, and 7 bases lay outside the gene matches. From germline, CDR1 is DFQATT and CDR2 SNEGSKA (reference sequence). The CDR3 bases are TGCAGTGCAGCGGGAGGGCCGGGGGCCTACAATGAGCAGTTCTTC. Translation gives CSAAGGPGAYNEQFF.

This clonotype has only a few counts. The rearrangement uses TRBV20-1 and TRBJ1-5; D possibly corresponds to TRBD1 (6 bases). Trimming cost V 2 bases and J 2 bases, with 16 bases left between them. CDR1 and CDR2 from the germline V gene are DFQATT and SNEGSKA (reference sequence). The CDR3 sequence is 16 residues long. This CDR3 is CSARTSLQGGNQPQHF. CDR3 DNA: TGCAGTGCTAGAACTTCTTTACAGGGTGGCAATCAGCCCCAGCATTTT.

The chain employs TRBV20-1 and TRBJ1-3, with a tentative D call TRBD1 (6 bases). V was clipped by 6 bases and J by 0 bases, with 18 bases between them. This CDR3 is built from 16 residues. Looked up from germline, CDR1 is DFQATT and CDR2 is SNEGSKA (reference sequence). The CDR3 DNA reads TGCAGTGCCTTCCTGGGTGGGGGCCTCTCTGGAAACACCATATATTTT. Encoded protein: CSAFLGGGLSGNTIYF.

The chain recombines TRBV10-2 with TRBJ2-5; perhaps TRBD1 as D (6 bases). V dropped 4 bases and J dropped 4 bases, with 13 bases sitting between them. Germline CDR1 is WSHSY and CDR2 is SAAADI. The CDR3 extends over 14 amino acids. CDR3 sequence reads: CASSGTVYGETQYF. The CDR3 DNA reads TGCGCCAGCAGTGGGACAGTCTACGGAGAGACCCAGTACTTC.

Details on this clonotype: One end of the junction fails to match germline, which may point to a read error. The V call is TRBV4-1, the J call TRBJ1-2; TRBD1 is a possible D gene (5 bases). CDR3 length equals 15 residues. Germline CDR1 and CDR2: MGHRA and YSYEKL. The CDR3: CASSQEAQDNYGHTF. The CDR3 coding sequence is TGCGCCAGCAGCCAAGAAGCCCAGGACAACTATGGCCACACCTTC.

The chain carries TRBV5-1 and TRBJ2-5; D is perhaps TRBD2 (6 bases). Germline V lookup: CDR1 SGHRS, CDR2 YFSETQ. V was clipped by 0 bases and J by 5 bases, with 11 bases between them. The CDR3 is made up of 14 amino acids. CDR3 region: CASSLVGGMETQYF. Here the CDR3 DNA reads TGCGCCAGCAGCTTGGTGGGAGGCATGGAGACCCAGTACTTC.

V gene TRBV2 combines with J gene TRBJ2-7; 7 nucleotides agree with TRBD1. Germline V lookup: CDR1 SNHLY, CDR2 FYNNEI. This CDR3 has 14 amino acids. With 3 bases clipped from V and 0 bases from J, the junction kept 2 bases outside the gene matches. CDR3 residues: CASSDRGFSYEQYF. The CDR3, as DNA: TGTGCCAGCAGTGACAGGGGGTTCTCCTACGAGCAGTACTTC.

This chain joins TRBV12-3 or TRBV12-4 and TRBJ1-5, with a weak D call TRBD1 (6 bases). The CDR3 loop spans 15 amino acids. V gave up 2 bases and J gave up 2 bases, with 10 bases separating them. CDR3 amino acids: CASSLTGQGNQPQHF. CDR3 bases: TGTGCCAGCAGTTTAACAGGGCAAGGCAATCAGCCCCAGCATTTT.

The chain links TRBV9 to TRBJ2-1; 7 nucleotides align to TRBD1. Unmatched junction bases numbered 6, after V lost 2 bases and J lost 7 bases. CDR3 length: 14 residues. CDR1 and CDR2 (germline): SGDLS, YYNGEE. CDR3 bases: TGTGCCAGCAGCGTGACAGGGATGGTGAATGAGCAGTTCTTC. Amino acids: CASSVTGMVNEQFF.

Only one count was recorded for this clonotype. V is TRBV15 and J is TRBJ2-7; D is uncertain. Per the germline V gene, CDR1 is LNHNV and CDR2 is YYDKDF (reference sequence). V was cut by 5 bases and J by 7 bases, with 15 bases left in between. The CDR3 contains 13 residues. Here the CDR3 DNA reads TGTGCCACCAGCCCCCGGAGTCTAGGGGAGCAGTACTTC. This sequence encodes CATSPRSLGEQYF.

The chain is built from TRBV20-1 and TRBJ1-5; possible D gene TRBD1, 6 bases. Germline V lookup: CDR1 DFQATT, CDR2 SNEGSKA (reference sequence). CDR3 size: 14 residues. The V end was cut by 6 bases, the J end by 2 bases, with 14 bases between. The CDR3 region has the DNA TGCAGTGCAAGGCGGGGGGGCGGCAATCAGCCCCAGCATTTT. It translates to CSARRGGGNQPQHF.